This T cell receptor beta chain was captured by sequencing in a study of memory CD4+ T cells and cytomegalovirus serostatus. Original processing notes: Out-of-frame sequences were removed, leaving around 2.2 million distinct TCRbeta sequences. The repertoire was sequenced with immunoSEQ multiplex PCR; TCRdb's copy has only in-frame clones and lacks some. The DNA gave D and trimming, while V, J and clone size come from that table. The sample holds approximately 61,000 clones; about three quarters are singletons and the top ten take over 0.4%. Study-wide points: CMV serostatus prediction reached median AUC approximately 0.95, or 0.91 with US-trained model.

Of note for this clone: Its antigen remains unidentified.

Single viable CD3+CD4+CD8-CD45RO+ cells were sorted as the memory CD4+ T cells. Positive selection with CD4 microbeads enriched total CD4+ T cells. V lost 3 bases, J lost 7 bases, and 27 bases lay in between. Germline V gene data show CDR1 as MGHRA and CDR2 as YSYEKL. CDR3 size: 18 residues. The clonotype comes from an adult in good health and CMV-seronegative. Some clones in this sample may be carry-over from other donors' samples. The V and J genes are TRBV4-1 and TRBJ1-1, with D possibly TRBD1 on 5 matching bases. The sample was memory CD4+ T cells from blood. The CDR3 coding sequence is TGCGCCAGCAGCCACCCCCAAGGGGACGCTTCTAGGCGGGGTGAAGCTTTCTTT. Encoded protein: CASSHPQGDASRRGEAFF.